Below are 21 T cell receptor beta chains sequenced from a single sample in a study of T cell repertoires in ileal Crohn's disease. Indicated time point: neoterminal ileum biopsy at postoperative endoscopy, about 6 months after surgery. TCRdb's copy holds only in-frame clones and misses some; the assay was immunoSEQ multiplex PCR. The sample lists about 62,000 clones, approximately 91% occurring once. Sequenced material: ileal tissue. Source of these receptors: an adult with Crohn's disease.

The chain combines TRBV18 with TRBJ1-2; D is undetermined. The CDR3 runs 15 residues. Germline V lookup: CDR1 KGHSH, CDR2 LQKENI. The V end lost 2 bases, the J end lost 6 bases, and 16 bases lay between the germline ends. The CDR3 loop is CASSPFSPELNGYTF. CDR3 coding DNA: TGTGCCAGCTCACCATTTTCGCCGGAACTAAATGGCTACACCTTC.

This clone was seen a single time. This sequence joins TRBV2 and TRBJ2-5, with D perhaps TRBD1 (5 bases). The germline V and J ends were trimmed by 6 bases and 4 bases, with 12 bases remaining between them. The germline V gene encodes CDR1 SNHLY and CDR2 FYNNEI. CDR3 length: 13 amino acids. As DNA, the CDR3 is TGTGCCAGCAGCAGGGTTGTGGGAGAGACCCAGTACTTC. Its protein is CASSRVVGETQYF.

The CDR3: CASSPTTTGDYGYTF. CDR3 DNA sequence: TGTGCCAGCAGCCCAACCACAACAGGGGACTATGGCTACACCTTC. V is TRBV9 and J is TRBJ1-2, with TRBD1 identical over 7 bases. Germline-derived CDR1 and CDR2 are SGDLS and YYNGEE. V dropped 4 bases and J dropped 3; count of bases not matched to a gene: 9. The CDR3 runs 15 residues.

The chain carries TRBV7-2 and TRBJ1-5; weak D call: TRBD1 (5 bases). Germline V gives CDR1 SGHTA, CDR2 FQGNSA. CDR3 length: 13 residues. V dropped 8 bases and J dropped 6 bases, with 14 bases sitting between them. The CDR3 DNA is TGTGCCAGCGGCTCCGGGGGTCGTCAGCCCCAGCATTTT. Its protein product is CASGSGGRQPQHF.

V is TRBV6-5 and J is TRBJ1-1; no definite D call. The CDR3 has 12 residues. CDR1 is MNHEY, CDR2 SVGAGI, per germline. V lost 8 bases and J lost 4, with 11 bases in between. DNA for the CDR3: TGTGCCAGCCGATCGGTCGGCACTGAAGCTTTCTTT. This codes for CASRSVGTEAFF.

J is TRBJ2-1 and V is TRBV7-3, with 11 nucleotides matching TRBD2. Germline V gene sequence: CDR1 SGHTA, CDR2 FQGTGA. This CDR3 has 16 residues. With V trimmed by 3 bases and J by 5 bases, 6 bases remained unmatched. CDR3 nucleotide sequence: TGTGCCAGCAGCTTTTTAGCGGGAGGGTTTAACAATGAGCAGTTCTTC. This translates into CASSFLAGGFNNEQFF. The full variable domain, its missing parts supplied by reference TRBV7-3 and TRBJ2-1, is GAGVSQTPSNKVTEKGKYVELRCDPISGHTALYWYRQSLGQGPEFLIYFQGTGAADDSGLPNDRFFAVRPEGSVSTLKIQRTERGDSAVYLCASSFLAGGFNNEQFFGPGTRLTVL.

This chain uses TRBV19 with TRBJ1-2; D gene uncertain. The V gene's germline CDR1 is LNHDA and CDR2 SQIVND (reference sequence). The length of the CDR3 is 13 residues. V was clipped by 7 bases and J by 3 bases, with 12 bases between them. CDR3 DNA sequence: TGTGCCAGTAAAATCACAGAAGACTATGGCTACACCTTC. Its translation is CASKITEDYGYTF. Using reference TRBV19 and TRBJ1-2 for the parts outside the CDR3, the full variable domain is DGGITQSPKYLFRKEGQNVTLSCEQNLNHDAMYWYRQDPGQGLRLIYYSQIVNDFQKGDIAEGYSVSREKKESFPLTVTSAQKNPTAFYLCASKITEDYGYTFGSGTRLTVV.

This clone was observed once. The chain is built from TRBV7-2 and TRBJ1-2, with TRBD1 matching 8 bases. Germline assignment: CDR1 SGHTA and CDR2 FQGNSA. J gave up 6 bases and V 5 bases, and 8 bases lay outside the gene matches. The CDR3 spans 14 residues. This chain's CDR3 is CASSPGGGRHGYTF. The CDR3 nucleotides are TGTGCCAGCAGCCCAGGGGGCGGGAGACATGGCTACACCTTC.

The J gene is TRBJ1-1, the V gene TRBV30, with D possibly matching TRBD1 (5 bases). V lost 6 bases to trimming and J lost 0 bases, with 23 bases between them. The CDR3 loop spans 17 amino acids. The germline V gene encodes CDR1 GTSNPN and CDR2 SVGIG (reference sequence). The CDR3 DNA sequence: TGTGCCTGTCTACATACAGGCGGCAGGAGCCTGAACACTGAAGCTTTCTTT. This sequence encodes CACLHTGGRSLNTEAFF.

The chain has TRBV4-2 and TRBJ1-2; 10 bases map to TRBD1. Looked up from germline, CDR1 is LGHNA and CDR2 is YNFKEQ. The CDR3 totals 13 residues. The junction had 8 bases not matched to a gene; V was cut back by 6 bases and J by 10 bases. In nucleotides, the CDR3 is TGTGCCAGCAGAAGGACAGGGGGTCTGTACTACACCTTC. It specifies CASRRTGGLYYTF.

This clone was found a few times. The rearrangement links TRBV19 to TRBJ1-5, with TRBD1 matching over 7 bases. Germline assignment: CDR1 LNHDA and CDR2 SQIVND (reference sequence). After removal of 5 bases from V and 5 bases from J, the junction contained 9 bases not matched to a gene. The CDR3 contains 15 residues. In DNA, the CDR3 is TGTGCCAGTAGTCCCGGACAGGCGAGAGATCAGCCCCAGCATTTT. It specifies CASSPGQARDQPQHF.

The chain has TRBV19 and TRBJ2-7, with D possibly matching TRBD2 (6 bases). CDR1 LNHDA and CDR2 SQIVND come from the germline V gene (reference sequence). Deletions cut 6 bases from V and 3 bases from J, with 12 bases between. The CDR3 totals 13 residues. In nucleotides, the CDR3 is TGTGCCAGTAGGTTTAGCGGAAACTACGAGCAGTACTTC. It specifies CASRFSGNYEQYF.

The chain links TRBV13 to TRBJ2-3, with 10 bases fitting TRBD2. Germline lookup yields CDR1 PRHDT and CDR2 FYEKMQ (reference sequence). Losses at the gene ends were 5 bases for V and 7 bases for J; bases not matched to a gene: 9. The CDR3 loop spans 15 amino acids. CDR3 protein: CASSPRGLASHTQYF. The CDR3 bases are TGTGCCAGCAGCCCCCGGGGACTAGCGAGCCATACGCAGTATTTT.

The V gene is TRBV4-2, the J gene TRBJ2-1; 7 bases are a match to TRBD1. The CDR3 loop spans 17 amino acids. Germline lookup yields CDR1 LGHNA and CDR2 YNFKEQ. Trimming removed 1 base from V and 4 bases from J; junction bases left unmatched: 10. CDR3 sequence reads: CASSQGRPRQGYNEQFF. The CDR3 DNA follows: TGTGCCAGCAGCCAAGGAAGGCCGAGACAGGGATACAATGAGCAGTTCTTC.

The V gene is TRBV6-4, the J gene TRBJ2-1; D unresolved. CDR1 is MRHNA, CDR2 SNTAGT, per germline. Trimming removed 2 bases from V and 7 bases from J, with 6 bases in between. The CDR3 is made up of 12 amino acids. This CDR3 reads CASSDEQNEQFF. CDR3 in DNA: TGTGCCAGCAGTGACGAACAGAATGAGCAGTTCTTC.

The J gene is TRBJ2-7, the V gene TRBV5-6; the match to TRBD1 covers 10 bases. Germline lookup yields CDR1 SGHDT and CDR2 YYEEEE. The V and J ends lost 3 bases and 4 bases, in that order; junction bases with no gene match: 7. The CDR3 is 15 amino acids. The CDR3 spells CASSSLGTGDYEQYV. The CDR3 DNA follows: TGTGCCAGCAGCTCACTCGGGACAGGGGATTACGAGCAGTACGTC.

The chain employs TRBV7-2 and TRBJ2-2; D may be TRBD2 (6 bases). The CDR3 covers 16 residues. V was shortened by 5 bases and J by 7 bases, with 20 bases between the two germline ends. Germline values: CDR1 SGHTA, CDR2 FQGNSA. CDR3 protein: CASSRLGGRGGGELFF. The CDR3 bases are TGTGCCAGCAGCCGACTAGGAGGGAGAGGAGGCGGGGAGCTGTTTTTT. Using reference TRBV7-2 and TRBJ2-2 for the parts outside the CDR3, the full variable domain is GAGVSQSPSNKVTEKGKDVELRCDPISGHTALYWYRQSLGQGLEFLIYFQGNSAPDKSGLPSDRFSAERTGGSVSTLTIQRTQQEDSAVYLCASSRLGGRGGGELFFGEGSRLTVL.

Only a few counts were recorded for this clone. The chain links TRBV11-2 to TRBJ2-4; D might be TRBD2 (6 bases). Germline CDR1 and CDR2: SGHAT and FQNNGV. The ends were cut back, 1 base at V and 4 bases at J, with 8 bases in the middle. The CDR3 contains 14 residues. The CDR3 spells CASSLVGGKNIQYF. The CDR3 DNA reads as TGTGCCAGCAGCTTAGTGGGAGGAAAAAACATTCAGTACTTC.

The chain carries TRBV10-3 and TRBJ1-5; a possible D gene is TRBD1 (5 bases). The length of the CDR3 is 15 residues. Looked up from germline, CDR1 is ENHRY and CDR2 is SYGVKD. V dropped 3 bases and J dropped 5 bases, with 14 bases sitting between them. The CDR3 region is CAISEQAGGYQPQHF. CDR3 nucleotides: TGTGCCATCAGTGAACAGGCGGGGGGGTATCAGCCCCAGCATTTT.

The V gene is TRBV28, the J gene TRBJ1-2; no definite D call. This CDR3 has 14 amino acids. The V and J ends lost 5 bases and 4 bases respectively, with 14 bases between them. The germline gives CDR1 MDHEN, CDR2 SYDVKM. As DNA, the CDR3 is TGTGCCAGCAGTATCCGCCGTACAACCTATGGCTACACCTTC. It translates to CASSIRRTTYGYTF.

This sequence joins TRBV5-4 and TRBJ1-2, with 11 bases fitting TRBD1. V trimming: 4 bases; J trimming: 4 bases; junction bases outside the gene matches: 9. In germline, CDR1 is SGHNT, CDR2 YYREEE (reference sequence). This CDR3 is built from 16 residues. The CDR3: CASSVTGTGGLYGYTF. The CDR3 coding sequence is TGTGCCAGCAGCGTCACCGGGACAGGGGGGCTCTATGGCTACACCTTC.